Listed below are T cell receptor beta chains from one sample, sequenced in a study of OX40 agonist ivuxolimab in advanced cancers. Profiled with immunoSEQ multiplex PCR; TCRdb holds only in-frame clones, not every one. This table has fewer than 100,000 clones, 65% to 90% appearing once. Specimen: CD4+ or CD8+ T cells sorted from blood, collected in a trial of the OX40 agonist ivuxolimab. The receptors come from an adult with an advanced solid tumor such as melanoma, head and neck, liver or kidney cancer. Both conserved end residues are part of each CDR3. A D gene is named only where the DNA matches it firmly. Not all rows give a size; the values are once, few, many and, for expanded clones, a class.

d_gene	v_gene	abundance	j_gene	CDR3nt	CDR3aa
-	TRBV6-5	-	TRBJ2-7	TGTGCCAGCAGACACCAAAATGACCGATTCTACGAGCAGTACTTC	CASRHQNDRFYEQYF
-	TRBV6-5	-	TRBJ1-1	TGTGCCAGCAGTCCCCTGAGGGGGAACACTGAAGCTTTCTTT	CASSPLRGNTEAFF
-	TRBV27	-	TRBJ2-3	TGTGCCAGCAGCAGAAATGGTGCCACAGCGGGCGCAGATACGCAGTATTTT	CASSRNGATAGADTQYF
-	TRBV15	once	TRBJ2-7	TGTGCCACCAGCAGAGAGTATAGGGACGAGCAGTACTTC	CATSREYRDEQYF
TRBD2	TRBV15	-	TRBJ2-3	TGTGCCACCAGCAGCCTAGGGACTAGCGGGGAGGATACGCAGTATTTT	CATSSLGTSGEDTQYF
-	TRBV7-2	-	TRBJ1-4	TGTGCCAGCAGCTATGTTGGTGGCTTTAATGAAAAACTGTTTTTT	CASSYVGGFNEKLFF
-	TRBV29-1	-	TRBJ2-7	TGCAGCGTTGGAGGACGGAACTACGAGCAGTACTTC	CSVGGRNYEQYF
-	TRBV9	-	TRBJ2-1	TGTGCCAGCAGCCCCCGCGGGGCATACAATGAGCAGTTCTTC	CASSPRGAYNEQFF
-	TRBV10-3	-	TRBJ1-4	TGTGCCATCAGTGAGTTGGGGGGTGAAAAACTGTTTTTT	CAISELGGEKLFF
-	TRBV11-2	-	TRBJ1-4	TGTGCCAGCAGCTTAGGGATTGGGGGACCAACTAATGAAAAACTGTTTTTT	CASSLGIGGPTNEKLFF
TRBD1	TRBV4-3	-	TRBJ2-1	TGCGCCAGCAGCCAAGATTGGGTCGGACAGGCGACCTACAATGAGCAGTTCTTC	CASSQDWVGQATYNEQFF
-	TRBV28	-	TRBJ2-7	TGTGCCAGCAGTCTAGCATACTACGAGCAGTACTTC	CASSLAYYEQYF
-	TRBV5-1	-	TRBJ2-7	TGCGCCAGCAGCTTGGCCGGGTCAGGGAGAGACGAGCAGTACTTC	CASSLAGSGRDEQYF
-	TRBV5-5	-	TRBJ1-1	TGTGCCAGCAGCCCAAGTATCAAGGGGAACACTGAAGCTTTCTTT	CASSPSIKGNTEAFF
-	TRBV28	-	TRBJ2-7	TGTGCCAGCAGTGTCAGGGGTGGTGGCTACGAGCAGTACTTC	CASSVRGGGYEQYF
TRBD1	TRBV7-3	-	TRBJ2-2	TGTGCCAGCAGCTTAACAGACAGGGTCACCGGGGAGCTGTTTTTT	CASSLTDRVTGELFF
-	TRBV2	-	TRBJ2-7	TGTGCCAGCGGTGCGCTAGCCAACGAGCAGTACTTC	CASGALANEQYF
-	TRBV7-2	-	TRBJ1-3	TGTGCCAGCAGCTCAGTGGCTGGAAACACCATATATTTT	CASSSVAGNTIYF
TRBD2	TRBV9	-	TRBJ2-2	TGTGCCAGCAGCGTAGGACTAGCGGCGAACACCGGGGAGCTGTTTTTT	CASSVGLAANTGELFF
-	TRBV23-1	-	TRBJ1-2	TGCGCCAGCAGCCGATGGCATTTTTACCCGGTGGCAGGGGTGTTGTTGGGCTATGGCTACACCTTC	CASSRWHFYPVAGVLLGYGYTF
-	TRBV6-6	-	TRBJ2-7	TGTGCCAGCAGTCTTGGATTCAAAACCTACGAGCAGTACTTC	CASSLGFKTYEQYF
TRBD1	TRBV4-1	-	TRBJ1-1	TGCGCCAGCAGCCAACCCCGGAGGGGGCGAGAAGCTTTCTTT	CASSQPRRGREAFF
-	TRBV5-6	-	TRBJ2-5	TGTGCCAGCAGCTTGGGGCGAGAGACCCAGTACTTC	CASSLGRETQYF
-	TRBV7-2	-	TRBJ2-2	TGTGCCAGCAGCCTCTCCCGAGCTAGACAGAGCACCGGGGAGCTGTTTTTT	CASSLSRARQSTGELFF
TRBD2	TRBV28	-	TRBJ2-7	TGTGCCAGCAGTTTCCCTTTCGGACTAGCGGGGAGCTCCTACGAGCAGTACTTC	CASSFPFGLAGSSYEQYF
-	TRBV27	-	TRBJ2-3	TGTGCCGCCAAGGGGTTAGACTCAGATACGCAGTATTTT	CAAKGLDSDTQYF
TRBD2	TRBV6-5	-	TRBJ2-5	TGTGCCATCAGTGCAGCGGGGCAAGAGACCCAGTACTTC	CAISAAGQETQYF
-	TRBV14	-	TRBJ1-4	TGTGCCAGCAGCCAAGATGGGGCTAGGGGTGAAAAACTGTTTTTT	CASSQDGARGEKLFF
-	TRBV19	-	TRBJ1-6	TGTGCCAGTAGTATAGAAAGAGGTTCACCCCTCCACTTT	CASSIERGSPLHF
TRBD2	TRBV4-3	few	TRBJ2-2	TGCGCCAGCAGCCCCCGCGGGGGGCGCGTCGGCGGGGAGCTGTTTTTT	CASSPRGGRVGGELFF
-	TRBV9	-	TRBJ1-1	TGTGCCAGCAGCGCCCAGACAGGAAACACTGAAGCTTTCTTT	CASSAQTGNTEAFF
-	TRBV5-4	once	TRBJ2-5	TGTGCCAGCAGCTCGACAGGCCACCAAGAGACCCAGTACTTC	CASSSTGHQETQYF
TRBD1	TRBV19	-	TRBJ1-2	TGTGCCAGTACCCTGGACAGGGGGCTCGGCTACACCTTC	CASTLDRGLGYTF
-	TRBV29-1	-	TRBJ1-2	TGCAGCGGGACAGCTATCTATGGCTACACCTTC	CSGTAIYGYTF
-	TRBV28	-	TRBJ2-3	TGTGCCAGCAGGCCAGGCCAGACAGATACGCAGTATTTT	CASRPGQTDTQYF
TRBD2	TRBV4-1	-	TRBJ2-7	TGCGCCAGCAGCCCCCTGGGACTAGCGGTCTACGAGCAGTACTTC	CASSPLGLAVYEQYF
TRBD2	TRBV11-3	-	TRBJ2-7	TGTGCCAGCAGCTTAGATAGCGGGGGTTTCTACGAGCAGTACTTC	CASSLDSGGFYEQYF
-	TRBV10-3	-	TRBJ2-5	TGTGCCATCAGTGAGCTTTTTGGTGCAGAGACCCAGTACTTC	CAISELFGAETQYF
TRBD2	TRBV4-2	-	TRBJ2-2	TGTGCCAGCAGCCAAGAGGTAGCGGGGGGCGCCGGGGAGCTGTTTTTT	CASSQEVAGGAGELFF
-	TRBV28	-	TRBJ1-3	TGTGCCAGCAGTCCCCCCACGGGCGGGGCAGAGAGAAACACCATATATTTT	CASSPPTGGAERNTIYF
TRBD1	TRBV30	-	TRBJ2-1	TGTGCCTGGAGTGTTGGACAGGGGTACAATGAGCAGTTCTTC	CAWSVGQGYNEQFF
-	TRBV6-6	-	TRBJ2-5	TGTGCCAGCCTGCCTTATGGGGGACAAGAGACCCAGTACTTC	CASLPYGGQETQYF
TRBD2	TRBV11-2	-	TRBJ2-3	TGTGCCAGCAGCGCCGGGACTAGCTCGGCAGATACGCAGTATTTT	CASSAGTSSADTQYF
TRBD1	TRBV5-4	-	TRBJ2-5	TGTGCCAGCAGCTTAGGGGGACAGGGGGTACAAGAGACCCAGTACTTC	CASSLGGQGVQETQYF
-	TRBV29-1	-	TRBJ2-7	TGCAGCGTCCACCCCCGGCTGGCAGGCGATTCCTACGAGCAGTACTTC	CSVHPRLAGDSYEQYF
-	TRBV6-1	-	TRBJ1-4	TGTGCCAGCAGGACTGATGAAGGAGGTAATGAAAAACTGTTTTTT	CASRTDEGGNEKLFF
TRBD2	TRBV19	-	TRBJ2-3	TGTGTCAGTAGTATCCGGCTAGCGGGGGGCACAGATACGCAGTATTTT	CVSSIRLAGGTDTQYF
TRBD2	TRBV7-8	-	TRBJ2-5	TGTGCCAGCTCCCTGGGCCGGGGGGGAAACCAAGAGACCCAGTACTTC	CASSLGRGGNQETQYF
-	TRBV7-9	-	TRBJ1-3	TGTGCCAGCAGCTTTGTCAGGAACTCTGGAAACACCATATATTTT	CASSFVRNSGNTIYF
-	TRBV30	once	TRBJ1-3	TGTGCCTGGAGTAGGTCGTTATCTGGAAACACCATATATTTT	CAWSRSLSGNTIYF
-	TRBV6-1	-	TRBJ1-3	TGTGCCAGCAACAGGGCTGGAAACACCATATATTTT	CASNRAGNTIYF
-	TRBV27	-	TRBJ1-3	TGTGCCAGCAGTTTAGTCGGTGGGGTTGAAAACACCATATATTTT	CASSLVGGVENTIYF
TRBD2	TRBV6-6	-	TRBJ2-3	TGTGCCAGCAGTTACTCACTAGCGGACATGGATACGCAGTATTTT	CASSYSLADMDTQYF
-	TRBV5-1	-	TRBJ2-2	TGCGCCAGCAGCTTTCCTTTGTTTTCCTCGGGAAAGGGGGACACCGGGGAGCTGTTTTTT	CASSFPLFSSGKGDTGELFF
TRBD2	TRBV5-6	-	TRBJ2-5	TGTGCCAGCAGTCGTAGAATGACTAGCGGGGGGGCCCAAGAGACCCAGTACTTC	CASSRRMTSGGAQETQYF